Listed here are 26 T cell receptor beta chains from one sample, sequenced in a study of cytomegalovirus exposure and HLA in healthy donors. The primer mix had 60 Vbeta and 13 Jbeta primers. TCRdb's copy holds only in-frame clones and misses some; the assay was immunoSEQ multiplex PCR. The sample carries around 150,000 clones, around 79% recorded once. The material sequenced was PBMCs. The receptors come from a human donor in good health.

This clone was detected only a few times. This rearrangement joins TRBV7-6 to TRBJ2-7; the match to TRBD1 covers 7 bases. The CDR3 is 14 amino acids. Germline-derived CDR1 and CDR2 are SGHVS and FNYEAQ. Trimming removed 3 bases from V and 1 base from J; junction bases left unmatched: 3. CDR3 in amino acids: CASSFRDRSYEQYF. In DNA, the CDR3 is TGTGCCAGCAGCTTCCGGGACAGATCCTACGAGCAGTACTTC.

In this sample, this clone turned up once. The chain joins TRBV7-9 to TRBJ1-2; tentatively, D is TRBD1 (6 bases). Germline assignment: CDR1 SEHNR and CDR2 FQNEAQ (reference sequence). This CDR3 contains 14 residues. V gave up 1 base and J gave up 8 bases, with 14 bases separating them. CDR3: CASSLVGGGQGYTF. The CDR3 coding sequence is TGTGCCAGCAGCTTAGTAGGCGGGGGACAAGGCTACACCTTC.

Remarks on this clone: In the same sample, other DNA sequences code for this CDR3. The V gene is TRBV4-2, the J gene TRBJ2-3; TRBD2 aligns across 7 bases. The junction had 1 base not matched to a gene; V was cut back by 4 bases and J by 0 bases. The CDR3 is 14 amino acids. Germline CDR1 LGHNA, CDR2 YNFKEQ. CDR3 in DNA: TGTGCCAGCAGCCTAGCGGGTAGCACAGATACGCAGTATTTT. The encoded protein is CASSLAGSTDTQYF.

This chain joins TRBV27 and TRBJ1-2, with unresolved D. Germline V gives CDR1 MNHEY, CDR2 SMNVEV (reference sequence). The V end lost 3 bases, the J end lost 0 bases, and 5 bases lay between the germline ends. This CDR3 has 13 amino acids. The chain's CDR3 is CASSFQTNYGYTF. The CDR3 DNA reads TGTGCCAGCAGTTTTCAGACTAACTATGGCTACACCTTC.

This clone was detected only once. J is TRBJ2-7 and V is TRBV6-1; perhaps TRBD1 as D (6 bases). The ends were cut back, 7 bases at V and 0 bases at J, with 13 bases in the middle. The length of the CDR3 is 14 residues. Germline V lookup: CDR1 MNHNS, CDR2 SASEGT. The CDR3 coding sequence is TGTGCCAGCACCTTAACAGGGAACTCCTACGAGCAGTACTTC. Amino acid sequence: CASTLTGNSYEQYF.

This chain joins TRBV29-1 and TRBJ2-1; TRBD2 aligns across 10 bases. CDR1 is SQVTM, CDR2 ANQGSEA, per germline. The CDR3 totals 12 residues. The V gene end was trimmed by 6 bases and the J gene end by 7 bases; junction bases not matched to a gene: 3. The CDR3 is CSVGGLANEQFF. CDR3 sequence (DNA): TGCAGCGTGGGGGGACTAGCGAATGAGCAGTTCTTC.

The rearrangement uses TRBV7-9 and TRBJ2-5, with D possibly TRBD2 on 6 matching bases. V lost 4 bases and J lost 4, with 13 bases in between. This CDR3 region has 14 residues. CDR1 and CDR2 (germline): SEHNR, FQNEAQ (reference sequence). CDR3 amino acids: CASSSTSLRETQYF. DNA for the CDR3: TGTGCCAGCAGCTCGACTAGTTTGAGAGAGACCCAGTACTTC.

This chain uses TRBV28 with TRBJ2-7, with 7 bases that match TRBD2. Germline CDR1 is MDHEN and CDR2 is SYDVKM. J gave up 2 bases and V 1 base, and 5 bases lay outside the gene matches. The length of the CDR3 is 15 residues. The CDR3 DNA reads as TGTGCCAGCAGTTTATCTGCTAGCGGTACCTACGAGCAGTACTTC. Encoded protein: CASSLSASGTYEQYF.

The chain joins TRBV28 to TRBJ1-2, with TRBD1 matching 9 bases. V lost 5 bases and J lost 5; bases outside the gene matches: 3. Germline assignment: CDR1 MDHEN and CDR2 SYDVKM. CDR3 size: 13 residues. The CDR3 loop reads CASSTGTGYGYTF. The CDR3 DNA reads TGTGCCAGCAGTACCGGGACAGGGTATGGCTACACCTTC.

This chain uses TRBV6-6 with TRBJ2-3; 7 bases fit TRBD2. CDR3 length equals 14 residues. V shed 0 bases, J shed 5 bases, and the junction held 2 bases outside the gene matches. Germline-derived CDR1 and CDR2 are MNHNY and SVGAGI (reference sequence). Here the CDR3 reads CASSYSGTKDTQYF. CDR3 DNA: TGTGCCAGCAGTTACTCCGGGACTAAAGATACGCAGTATTTT.

On this clone: Here the CDR3 omits its conserved ending phenylalanine or tryptophan, so a read error is the likely source. This rearrangement joins TRBV10-3 to TRBJ1-1; tentatively, D is TRBD1 (5 bases). The CDR3 consists of 13 residues. CDR1 is ENHRY and CDR2 is SYGVKD in the germline V gene. The ends were cut back, 0 bases at V and 5 bases at J, with 7 bases in the middle. The chain's CDR3 is CAISESPGTEAFL. The CDR3 DNA reads TGTGCCATCAGTGAGTCCCCAGGGACTGAAGCTTTCCTT.

The chain recombines TRBV7-9 with TRBJ2-7, with 8 bases identical to TRBD2. V lost 7 bases, J lost 0 bases, and 8 bases stayed unmatched. The CDR3 has 15 amino acids. Germline CDR1 reads SEHNR; CDR2 reads FQNEAQ (reference sequence). The CDR3 DNA reads as TGTGCCAGCACGGGGGGGGTAGCCTCCTCCTACGAGCAGTACTTC. Translated, it gives CASTGGVASSYEQYF.

V usage is TRBV18 and J usage is TRBJ1-2; weak D call: TRBD1 (6 bases). Per the germline V gene, CDR1 is KGHSH and CDR2 is LQKENI. The CDR3 runs 13 residues. Between the trimmed V and J ends, which lost 5 bases and 3 bases, there was a span of 10 bases. Written as DNA, the CDR3 is TGTGCCAGCTCAGCCTCAGGGGACTATGGCTACACCTTC. This codes for CASSASGDYGYTF.

The gene calls are TRBV14 and TRBJ2-6, with D possibly matching TRBD1 (5 bases). The CDR3 sequence is 15 residues long. The ends were cut back, 0 bases at V and 4 bases at J, with 7 bases in the middle. Looked up from germline, CDR1 is SGHDN and CDR2 is FVKESK. The CDR3 nucleotides are TGTGCCAGCAGCCAAGAGGGGCCCGGGGCCAACGTCCTGACTTTC. Amino acid sequence: CASSQEGPGANVLTF.

This clone was seen a single time. This chain links TRBV6-5 with TRBJ1-1, with TRBD1 matching over 9 bases. J gave up 0 bases and V 4 bases, and 6 bases lay outside the gene matches. The length of the CDR3 is 16 residues. Per the germline V gene, CDR1 is MNHEY and CDR2 is SVGAGI. In DNA, the CDR3 is TGTGCCAGCAGTTGGACAGGGGTCGGGATGAACACTGAAGCTTTCTTT. Translated, it gives CASSWTGVGMNTEAFF.

This clone was detected a few times. V and J are TRBV25-1 and TRBJ1-6; D perhaps matches TRBD1 (5 bases). The CDR3 is 12 residues long. The V end lost 6 bases, the J end lost 10 bases, and 10 bases lay between the germline ends. Germline V gene sequence: CDR1 MGHDK, CDR2 SYGVNS. The CDR3 coding sequence is TGTGCCAGCAGGACGGGGGAATCACCCCTCCACTTT. Translation: CASRTGESPLHF.

The chain links TRBV29-1 to TRBJ1-1; D is undetermined. With 4 bases removed from V and 0 bases from J, the gap between germline ends came to 9 bases. There are 13 residues in the CDR3. Per the germline V gene, CDR1 is SQVTM and CDR2 is ANQGSEA. The CDR3 here is CSVAGPMNTEAFF. CDR3 nucleotides: TGCAGCGTTGCAGGCCCCATGAACACTGAAGCTTTCTTT. Full variable domain (remainder filled in from reference TRBV29-1 and TRBJ1-1): SAVISQKPSRDICQRGTSLTIQCQVDSQVTMMFWYRQQPGQSLTLIATANQGSEATYESGFVIDKFPISRPNLTFSTLTVSNMSPEDSSIYLCSVAGPMNTEAFFGQGTRLTVV.

This sequence joins TRBV29-1 and TRBJ1-2; TRBD1 agrees at 9 bases. The CDR3 sequence is 12 residues long. V lost 7 bases and J lost 3; bases outside the gene matches: 3. In germline, CDR1 is SQVTM, CDR2 ANQGSEA. DNA for the CDR3: TGCAGCGCGAGGGACAGGGACTATGGCTACACCTTC. Translating gives CSARDRDYGYTF.

This clone has just a few counts. This rearrangement joins TRBV7-9 to TRBJ2-5; D may be TRBD2 (5 bases). The CDR3 extends over 12 amino acids. Trimming left V 6 bases short and J 0 bases short, with 5 bases between. Germline-derived CDR1 and CDR2 are SEHNR and FQNEAQ (reference sequence). The CDR3 DNA reads TGTGCCAGCAGGAGGGACCAAGAGACCCAGTACTTC. It specifies CASRRDQETQYF.

This clone was seen a few times. The rearrangement joins TRBV28 to TRBJ2-3; TRBD1 might be the D (6 bases). The V gene lost 3 bases and the J gene lost 1 base, with 14 bases spanning the gap. Germline values: CDR1 MDHEN, CDR2 SYDVKM. The CDR3 length is 16 residues. CDR3 sequence reads: CASSFSTGIGTDTQYF. The CDR3 DNA follows: TGTGCCAGCAGTTTTTCCACAGGGATAGGCACAGATACGCAGTATTTT.

V and J are TRBV5-1 and TRBJ1-2; D gene uncertain. The CDR3 has 13 amino acids. Looked up from germline, CDR1 is SGHRS and CDR2 is YFSETQ. V gave up 1 base and J gave up 8 bases, with 12 bases separating them. DNA for the CDR3: TGCGCCAGCAGCTTGACCCAGGTCTCCGGCTACACCTTC. It yields the protein CASSLTQVSGYTF. Drawing the rest from reference TRBV5-1 and TRBJ1-2, the complete variable domain is KAGVTQTPRYLIKTRGQQVTLSCSPISGHRSVSWYQQTPGQGLQFLFEYFSETQRNKGNFPGRFSGRQFSNSRSEMNVSTLELGDSALYLCASSLTQVSGYTFGSGTRLTVV.

In this sample, this clone turned up once. The chain links TRBV11-2 to TRBJ2-7, with 8 bases lining up with TRBD2. The CDR3 length is 14 residues. V lost 1 base, J lost 5 bases, and 4 bases stayed unmatched. Per germline, CDR1 SGHAT and CDR2 FQNNGV. CDR3 loop: CASSLAGGPNEQYF. CDR3 DNA: TGTGCCAGCAGCTTAGCGGGAGGGCCCAACGAGCAGTACTTC.

The V and J genes are TRBV11-3 and TRBJ2-1; 10 bases line up with TRBD1. Losses at the gene ends were 4 bases for V and 7 bases for J; bases not matched to a gene: 7. Per germline, CDR1 SGHNT and CDR2 YENEEA. The CDR3 covers 15 residues. As DNA, the CDR3 is TGTGCCAGCAGCTCCCAAGGGACAGGGGTGAATGAGCAGTTCTTC. Amino acids: CASSSQGTGVNEQFF.

This rearrangement joins TRBV27 to TRBJ1-3, with no clear D. CDR3 length: 14 amino acids. The V gene's germline CDR1 is MNHEY and CDR2 SMNVEV (reference sequence). Trimming left V 6 bases short and J 2 bases short, with 11 bases between. CDR3 nucleotides: TGTGCCAGCAGCCTCAGCGGAGCTGGAAACACCATATATTTT. This codes for CASSLSGAGNTIYF.

The CDR3 DNA sequence: TGTGCCAGTAGTCAAACCCGGCAAGAGACCCAGTACTTC. This sequence encodes CASSQTRQETQYF. The chain employs TRBV19 and TRBJ2-5; D gene unclear. The V gene lost 5 bases and the J gene lost 2 bases, with 9 bases spanning the gap. CDR1 LNHDA and CDR2 SQIVND come from the germline V gene (reference sequence). This CDR3 region has 13 residues.

This clone was counted a single time. The J gene is TRBJ2-7, the V gene TRBV7-2; 7 nucleotides line up with TRBD1. Per the germline V gene, CDR1 is SGHTA and CDR2 is FQGNSA. The ends lost 3 bases at V and 2 bases at J; junction bases unmatched: 7. This CDR3 region has 15 residues. The CDR3 DNA is TGTGCCAGCAGCTTGGGGTGGGGACAGCCCTACGAGCAGTACTTC. Translation: CASSLGWGQPYEQYF.